These 31 T cell receptor beta chains came from one sample sequenced in a study of T-cell memory formation after mild COVID-19. TCRdb re-derived calls from the 5' RACE reads in MiXCR, one entry per CDR3 protein. The sample contains under 300,000 distinct CDR3 sequences, about a sixth of which appear only once. The sample taken for sequencing was PBMCs or a T cell subset sorted from them (not recorded which). These receptor sequences come from a man between 18 and 35 years old who had mild COVID-19 (a few samples of this study predate the infection). Cell type and time point are not known.

This chain uses TRBV3-2 with TRBJ1-2; TRBD1, the table's D call, was not compared with the DNA. TRBV3-2 is shown as a pseudogene. The CDR3 loop spans 15 amino acids. For the CDR3, the DNA is TGTGCCAGCAGCCAAGGGGACGCCACGGGCTATGGCTACACCTTC. Translated, it gives CASSQGDATGYGYTF.

The sample holds a few counts of this clonotype. This rearrangement joins TRBV9 to TRBJ2-3; 7 bases align to TRBD1. In germline, CDR1 is SGDLS, CDR2 YYNGEE. This CDR3 comprises 18 residues. Trimming took 3 bases from V and 0 from J; bases not matched to a gene: 13. The CDR3 loop reads CASSAEDRRNPSTDTQYF. In DNA form, the CDR3 reads TGTGCCAGCAGCGCTGAGGACAGGCGAAACCCTAGCACAGATACGCAGTATTTT.

The rearrangement joins TRBV9 to TRBJ2-5; 7 bases line up with TRBD2. Germline V gives CDR1 SGDLS, CDR2 YYNGEE. CDR3 size: 13 residues. Trimming at V came to 2 bases and at J to 5 bases, leaving 3 bases not matched to a gene. CDR3 in DNA: TGTGCCAGCAGCGTGAGCGGGGCGGAGACCCAGTACTTC. As protein: CASSVSGAETQYF.

This chain connects TRBV6-6 to TRBJ1-5; D gene uncertain. This CDR3 spans 12 amino acids. Trimming took off 5 bases at V and 6 bases at J, with 8 bases between the two ends. Germline assignment: CDR1 MNHNY and CDR2 SVGAGI (reference sequence). The CDR3 loop is CASSTDRQPQHF. CDR3 nucleotide sequence: TGTGCCAGCAGTACCGACCGTCAGCCCCAGCATTTT.

A few counts support this clonotype. V gene TRBV4-1 combines with J gene TRBJ1-1, with 7 bases fitting TRBD1. Germline trimming cut 6 bases from V and 4 bases from J; bases unmatched to any gene: 8. The germline CDR1 and CDR2 sequences are MGHRA and YSYEKL. There are 14 residues in the CDR3. This CDR3 reads CASRLTGFATEAFF. CDR3 nucleotide sequence: TGCGCCAGCAGACTGACAGGGTTTGCCACTGAAGCTTTCTTT.

The sample holds a few counts of this clonotype. A junction boundary mismatches the germline segment, possibly from a read error. This chain connects TRBV6-5 to TRBJ2-2; no reliable D call. This CDR3 is built from 16 residues. Per the germline V gene, CDR1 is MNHEY and CDR2 is SVGAGI. The CDR3 loop reads CASRYSPALNTGELFF. As DNA, the CDR3 is TGTGCCAGCAGATACTCCCCGGCTCTCAACACCGGGGAGCTGTTTTTT.

This chain connects TRBV14 to TRBJ1-1; D unresolved. This CDR3 is built from 14 residues. Per germline, CDR1 SGHDN and CDR2 FVKESK. The ends were cut back, 1 base at V and 6 bases at J, with 12 bases in the middle. The CDR3 region has the DNA TGTGCCAGCAGCCAAGGAGTCGCCAACTCTGAAGCTTTCTTT. It encodes CASSQGVANSEAFF.

The genes are TRBV5-3 and TRBJ2-7; tentatively, D is TRBD2 (5 bases). TRBV5-3 is flagged as an ORF with uncertain function. V lost 4 bases, J lost 3 bases, and 20 bases lay in between. The CDR3 sequence is 16 residues long. The CDR3 sequence is CARSPEEESPYYEQYV. The CDR3 nucleotides read TGTGCCAGAAGCCCGGAGGAGGAGTCACCATACTACGAGCAGTACGTC.

This clonotype was detected a few times. This sequence joins TRBV7-6 and TRBJ2-3; 7 positions match TRBD1. This CDR3 has 17 amino acids. In germline, CDR1 is SGHVS, CDR2 FNYEAQ. V trimming: 0 bases; J trimming: 1 base; junction bases outside the gene matches: 7. The CDR3 spells CASSLAPRGLGTDTQYF. Written as DNA, the CDR3 is TGTGCCAGCAGCTTAGCGCCGAGGGGGCTAGGCACAGATACGCAGTATTTT.

The CDR3 reads CASSPGLGQPQHF. In DNA form, the CDR3 reads TGCGCCAGCAGTCCAGGGTTGGGGCAGCCCCAGCATTTT. This chain uses TRBV5-1 with TRBJ1-5; maybe TRBD1 (5 bases). V was clipped by 5 bases and J by 7 bases, with 13 bases between them. Germline V gene lookup returns CDR1 SGHRS and CDR2 YFSETQ. CDR3 length equals 13 residues.

In its sample, this clonotype was seen a few times. This chain uses TRBV7-2 with TRBJ1-5; 7 positions agree with TRBD1. Germline CDR1 SGHTA, CDR2 FQGNSA. Germline trimming cut 1 base from V and 2 bases from J; bases unmatched to any gene: 5. This CDR3 has 16 residues. The CDR3 DNA is TGTGCCAGCAGCTTAGTCCGGCAGGGGGGCAATCAGCCCCAGCATTTT. It encodes CASSLVRQGGNQPQHF.

This clonotype was observed at least ten times. This chain uses TRBV20-1 with TRBJ2-7, with 7 bases lining up with TRBD1. This CDR3 spans 19 amino acids. After removal of 4 bases from V and 4 bases from J, the junction contained 25 bases not matched to a gene. Looked up from germline, CDR1 is DFQATT and CDR2 is SNEGSKA (reference sequence). For the CDR3, the DNA is TGCAGTGCTATAACGCGCCTGACAGGGAAACAGGGAAAGCGTTACGAGCAGTACGTC. Protein sequence: CSAITRLTGKQGKRYEQYV.

This clonotype was recorded a few times. The rearrangement links TRBV18 to TRBJ2-5; D possibly uses TRBD1 or TRBD2 (6 bases each). Trimming removed 4 bases at V and 5 bases at J, with 14 bases between. The CDR3 is made up of 14 amino acids. Germline V gene lookup returns CDR1 KGHSH and CDR2 LQKENI. This chain's CDR3 is CASSQTAGHETQYF. CDR3 nucleotide sequence: TGTGCCAGCTCACAGACTGCGGGACATGAGACCCAGTACTTC.

The table lists this clonotype with a few counts. V is TRBV30 and J is TRBJ2-1; tentative D call: TRBD2 (5 bases). The CDR3 has 12 residues. V was clipped by 4 bases and J by 6 bases, with 10 bases between them. Germline lookup yields CDR1 GTSNPN and CDR2 SVGIG (reference sequence). The DNA of the CDR3 is TGTGCCTGGAAAGGTGGAGGCAATGAGCAGTTCTTC. Its protein product is CAWKGGGNEQFF.

The chain couples TRBV5-1 to TRBJ2-2, with TRBD1 matching 7 bases. The CDR3 sequence is 16 residues long. Germline values: CDR1 SGHRS, CDR2 YFSETQ. J was trimmed by 3 bases and V by 0 bases; bases with no gene match: 5. The CDR3: CASSLGRTGDTGELFF. The CDR3 DNA reads as TGCGCCAGCAGCTTGGGGAGGACAGGTGACACCGGGGAGCTGTTTTTT.

V usage is TRBV9 and J usage is TRBJ2-5; no firm D call. V dropped 2 bases and J dropped 1 base, with 9 bases sitting between them. Germline V lookup: CDR1 SGDLS, CDR2 YYNGEE. This CDR3 spans 14 amino acids. The DNA of the CDR3 is TGTGCCAGCAGCGTTAGTTCCCTCCAAGAGACCCAGTACTTC. Its translation: CASSVSSLQETQYF.

This sequence joins TRBV7-9 and TRBJ1-6; D remains unclear. V lost 5 bases, J lost 7 bases, and 12 bases lay in between. There are 14 residues in the CDR3. Germline V gene sequence: CDR1 SEHNR, CDR2 FQNEAQ (reference sequence). The CDR3 is CASSPLMTNSPLHF. Here the CDR3 DNA reads TGTGCCAGCAGCCCATTGATGACAAATTCACCCCTCCACTTT.

The chain joins TRBV11-2 to TRBJ2-7; D ambiguous. The CDR3 has 14 residues. The V and J ends lost 1 base and 3 bases respectively, with 10 bases between them. From germline, CDR1 is SGHAT and CDR2 FQNNGV. Here the CDR3 reads CASSLALPSYEQYF. DNA for the CDR3: TGTGCCAGCAGCTTAGCCCTCCCGAGCTACGAGCAGTACTTC.

The chain employs TRBV2 and TRBJ2-5, with TRBD1 identical over 8 bases. The germline CDR1 and CDR2 sequences are SNHLY and FYNNEI. The CDR3 spans 15 residues. With 5 bases clipped from V and 3 bases from J, the junction kept 8 bases outside the gene matches. The CDR3 DNA reads as TGTGCCAGCAGTTTGGACAGGGTAGAGAAAGAGACCCAGTACTTC. Translating it yields CASSLDRVEKETQYF.

V is TRBV7-2 and J is TRBJ2-2; 8 positions agree with TRBD2. This CDR3 is built from 14 residues. V trimming: 5 bases; J trimming: 7 bases; junction bases outside the gene matches: 6. Germline CDR1 is SGHTA and CDR2 is FQGNSA. This CDR3 is CASSGRGAVGELFF. The CDR3 DNA reads as TGTGCCAGCAGCGGGCGGGGGGCGGTCGGGGAGCTGTTTTTT.

The chain has TRBV20-1 and TRBJ1-1; possible D gene TRBD1, 5 bases. Trimming removed 0 bases at V and 11 bases at J, with 19 bases between. The CDR3 runs 14 residues. Germline assignment: CDR1 DFQATT and CDR2 SNEGSKA (reference sequence). In DNA, the CDR3 is TGCAGTGCTAGAGATCCGGCGGCAGGCCCAGGGGCTTTCTTT. Protein product: CSARDPAAGPGAFF.

J is TRBJ2-5 and V is TRBV7-8; D might be TRBD1 (7 bases). The CDR3 loop spans 14 amino acids. Germline CDR1 is SGHVS and CDR2 is FQNEAQ. Trimming pared 3 bases from V and 5 bases from J, leaving 13 bases between. The CDR3 region is CASSFGGQSETQYF. The DNA for the CDR3 is TGTGCCAGCAGCTTCGGGGGACAGTCTGAGACCCAGTACTTC.

This clonotype was observed a few times. This sequence joins TRBV5-1 and TRBJ2-2; either TRBD1 or TRBD2 may fit D (5 bases each). V lost 1 base to trimming and J lost 6 bases, with 13 bases between them. The germline V gene encodes CDR1 SGHRS and CDR2 YFSETQ. The CDR3 is 15 amino acids. CDR3 nucleotides: TGCGCCAGCAGCTTGTCAGGGTCGGGGTCCGGGGAGCTGTTTTTT. Its translation: CASSLSGSGSGELFF.

This clonotype was detected only a few times. Here the CDR3 reads CASSLNPLFGEAKNIQYF. The CDR3, as DNA: TGTGCCAGCAGCTTAAACCCCCTCTTCGGGGAGGCCAAAAACATTCAGTACTTC. This chain connects TRBV7-8 to TRBJ2-4; tentatively, D is TRBD2 (5 bases). V lost 2 bases to trimming and J lost 1 base, with 18 bases between them. Looked up from germline, CDR1 is SGHVS and CDR2 is FQNEAQ. The CDR3 length is 18 residues.

There are many counts of this clonotype. J is TRBJ1-1 and V is TRBV4-3, with 7 bases lining up with TRBD1. The CDR3 sequence is 15 residues long. Per the germline V gene, CDR1 is LGHNA and CDR2 is YSLEER. V trimming: 4 bases; J trimming: 0 bases; junction bases outside the gene matches: 5. The CDR3, as DNA: TGCGCCAGCAGCCTAGGACAGGTCATGAACACTGAAGCTTTCTTT. Amino acids: CASSLGQVMNTEAFF.

For this clonotype: The junction departs from the called germline gene at one end, perhaps through a read error. CDR3 sequence (DNA): TGTGCAAGCAGTGCCAGGAGGATGGGGGGCAATCAGCCCCAGCATTTT. As protein: CASSARRMGGNQPQHF. V and J are TRBV12-3 or TRBV12-4 and TRBJ1-5; D may be TRBD1 (5 bases). The CDR3 extends over 16 amino acids.

The chain couples TRBV20-1 to TRBJ2-7; 11 bases fit TRBD2. Germline CDR1 is DFQATT and CDR2 is SNEGSKA (reference sequence). V trimming: 3 bases; J trimming: 2 bases; junction bases outside the gene matches: 6. The CDR3 contains 15 residues. CDR3 sequence: CSASDLAGGPYEQYV. CDR3 nucleotides: TGCAGTGCTAGCGACCTAGCGGGGGGACCCTACGAGCAGTACGTC.

The chain couples TRBV4-2 to TRBJ1-1, with D perhaps matching TRBD1 (6 bases). Germline V gene data show CDR1 as LGHNA and CDR2 as YNFKEQ. The V gene lost 0 bases and the J gene lost 4 bases, with 21 bases spanning the gap. This CDR3 has 18 amino acids. The CDR3 spells CASSQDASWGGKFTEAFF. The CDR3 nucleotides are TGTGCCAGCAGCCAAGATGCCAGCTGGGGGGGCAAATTCACTGAAGCTTTCTTT.

This sequence joins TRBV7-2 and TRBJ1-1, with D hard to call. The V gene lost 1 base and the J gene lost 11 bases, with 11 bases spanning the gap. The CDR3 is 12 residues long. Germline CDR1 is SGHTA and CDR2 is FQGNSA. CDR3 loop: CASSLGKDWAFF. CDR3 nucleotide sequence: TGTGCCAGCAGCTTAGGGAAAGATTGGGCTTTCTTT.

The V and J genes are TRBV7-2 and TRBJ2-7; D is unresolved. Trimming removed 5 bases from V and 2 bases from J, with 7 bases in between. CDR1 and CDR2 from the germline V gene are SGHTA and FQGNSA. This CDR3 has 12 residues. CDR3 residues: CASSHKAYEQYF. CDR3 nucleotides: TGTGCCAGCAGCCACAAGGCCTACGAGCAGTACTTC.

This clonotype was observed a handful of times. The chain recombines TRBV12-3 or TRBV12-4 with TRBJ1-2; D is undetermined. The V end was cut by 8 bases, the J end by 5 bases, with 12 bases between. The CDR3 length is 12 residues. The CDR3 loop is CASAGGPYGYTF. The CDR3 DNA is TGTGCCAGCGCGGGAGGCCCTTATGGCTACACCTTC.